These 13 T cell receptor beta chains were all obtained from the same sample, sequenced in a study of early T cells in non-severe SARS-CoV-2 infection. MiXCR, run by TCRdb on the 5' RACE reads, gives a single entry per CDR3 protein. The data show about 83,000 distinct CDR3 sequences, 8% to 13% seen once. This material consisted of whole blood, taken at baseline. These receptors originate from an adult who was a healthcare worker with PCR-confirmed SARS-CoV-2 infection or an uninfected control (not recorded which).

In its sample, this clonotype was seen many times. The rearrangement links TRBV27 to TRBJ1-6; D gene unclear. CDR3 size: 16 residues. Trimming removed 4 bases at V and 7 bases at J, with 17 bases between. CDR1 and CDR2 from the germline V gene are MNHEY and SMNVEV (reference sequence). This chain's CDR3 is CASSSRYRASNSPLHF. The CDR3 DNA is TGTGCCAGCAGTTCCCGTTACCGGGCCAGCAATTCACCCCTCCACTTT.

This clonotype has more than one count but fewer than ten. The rearrangement uses TRBV28 and TRBJ2-5; D possibly corresponds to TRBD1 (6 bases). The V gene's germline CDR1 is MDHEN and CDR2 SYDVKM. This CDR3 region has 14 residues. V lost 5 bases and J 4 bases, leaving 14 bases between the germline ends. The CDR3 coding sequence is TGTGCCAGCAGTCCCCACCTACAGGGAGAGACCCAGTACTTC. Translated: CASSPHLQGETQYF.

V is TRBV29-1 and J is TRBJ1-4; D gene ambiguous. The CDR3 length is 16 residues. The germline CDR1 and CDR2 sequences are SQVTM and ANQGSEA. The V end lost 6 bases, the J end lost 4 bases, and 21 bases lay between the germline ends. The CDR3 nucleotides are TGCAGCGTCCGGACTGCCGCATCCCCTTTTAATGAAAAACTGTTTTTT. Translating it yields CSVRTAASPFNEKLFF.

This chain uses TRBV14 with TRBJ2-5, with 8 bases fitting TRBD2. CDR3 length equals 17 residues. The germline V gene encodes CDR1 SGHDN and CDR2 FVKESK. With V trimmed by 4 bases and J by 2 bases, 12 bases remained unmatched. The CDR3 DNA follows: TGTGCCAGCAGCCTATTTAGAGCGGGAGCGGGGCAAGAGACCCAGTACTTC. This gives the protein CASSLFRAGAGQETQYF.

In its sample, this clonotype was seen a few times. The chain uses TRBV10-2 and TRBJ1-5; D call uncertain. The CDR3 runs to 12 residues. Germline V gene sequence: CDR1 WSHSY, CDR2 SAAADI. V lost 6 bases to trimming and J lost 7 bases, with 10 bases between them. The CDR3, as DNA: TGCGCCAGCAGGGAGGTTAACCAGCCCCAGCATTTT. Translated: CASREVNQPQHF.

This clonotype counts as medium-sized. This chain links TRBV6-6 with TRBJ2-7, with D perhaps matching TRBD2 (5 bases). Between the trimmed V and J ends, which lost 6 bases and 0 bases, there was a span of 18 bases. CDR3 length: 16 amino acids. Germline V gives CDR1 MNHNY, CDR2 SVGAGI (reference sequence). The CDR3 DNA sequence: TGTGCCAGCAGCCCTTCCCGGGCCGCGGGCTCCTACGAGCAGTACTTC. Protein sequence: CASSPSRAAGSYEQYF.

With respect to this clonotype: A junction end diverges from the germline sequence, so it may reflect a read error. This chain joins TRBV12-3 or TRBV12-4 and TRBJ2-3, with TRBD1 matching over 8 bases. This CDR3 is 15 amino acids long. Here the CDR3 DNA reads TGTGCCAGCAGTAGGGAACAGGGGGTCGCAGATACGCAGTTTTTT. Its protein product is CASSREQGVADTQFF.

The genes are TRBV20-1 and TRBJ2-7; D gene uncertain. The CDR3 is 12 residues long. Germline V gives CDR1 DFQATT, CDR2 SNEGSKA (reference sequence). V lost 6 bases and J lost 1, with 10 bases in between. CDR3 loop: CSASPRSYEQYF. DNA for the CDR3: TGCAGTGCGTCCCCTAGATCCTACGAGCAGTACTTC.

This clonotype was counted only a few times. The V call is TRBV18, the J call TRBJ1-4; maybe TRBD1 (5 bases). CDR1 is KGHSH, CDR2 LQKENI, per germline. Trimming took off 1 base at V and 7 bases at J, with 10 bases between the two ends. CDR3 size: 14 residues. The CDR3 loop is CASSPQGPSEKLFF. CDR3 in DNA: TGTGCCAGCTCACCACAGGGACCATCTGAAAAACTGTTTTTT.

In this sample, this clonotype turned up many times. This chain's CDR3 is CSASGARNSPLHF. The CDR3 DNA reads TGCAGTGCTAGCGGGGCCAGAAATTCACCCCTCCACTTT. The chain couples TRBV20-1 to TRBJ1-6; D may be TRBD1 (5 bases). Looked up from germline, CDR1 is DFQATT and CDR2 is SNEGSKA (reference sequence). V was pared by 3 bases and J by 7 bases, with 10 bases between. The CDR3 has 13 residues.

This clonotype was observed many times. The chain uses TRBV5-1 and TRBJ1-4; 7 nucleotides match TRBD1. The CDR3 spans 14 residues. After removal of 4 bases from V and 4 bases from J, the junction contained 4 bases not matched to a gene. Germline V gene data show CDR1 as SGHRS and CDR2 as YFSETQ. CDR3: CASSPGDSNEKLFF. CDR3 bases: TGCGCCAGCAGCCCGGGGGACAGTAATGAAAAACTGTTTTTT.

This sequence joins TRBV15 and TRBJ2-1; 7 nucleotides agree with TRBD1. The CDR3 covers 14 residues. V was clipped by 5 bases and J by 2 bases; unmatched bases: 3. Germline values: CDR1 LNHNV, CDR2 YYDKDF (reference sequence). In DNA form, the CDR3 reads TGTGCCACCAGCCGGGACAGAGCCTACAATGAGCAGTTCTTC. It translates to CATSRDRAYNEQFF.

This clonotype was recorded a few times. The rearrangement joins TRBV28 to TRBJ2-1; no firm D call. V was clipped by 3 bases and J by 16 bases, with 16 bases between them. This CDR3 spans 12 amino acids. The germline V gene has CDR1 MDHEN and CDR2 SYDVKM. The chain's CDR3 is CASSLAGSTHFF. The CDR3 DNA reads as TGTGCCAGCAGTTTGGCCGGGTCCACGCATTTCTTC.